A single sample gave rise to the 20 T cell receptor beta chains below, sequenced in a study of memory CD4+ T cells and cytomegalovirus serostatus. Sequencing used immunoSEQ multiplex PCR; TCRdb keeps in-frame clones, though not all of them. This sample carries 35,000 to 50,000 clones, about three quarters of them seen once, and the ten largest clones take under 0.7%. The sort gate was single viable CD3+CD4+CD8-CD45RO+ cells for memory CD4+ T cells. Sequencing was done on a sample of memory CD4+ T cells from blood. These receptors all come from an adult in good health and CMV-seronegative.

The rearrangement joins TRBV2 to TRBJ2-3; 8 bases are a match to TRBD2. The CDR3 is 15 residues long. The germline CDR1 and CDR2 sequences are SNHLY and FYNNEI. V was pared by 2 bases and J by 2 bases, with 3 bases of the junction left unmatched. Here the CDR3 DNA reads TGTGCCAGCAGTGAACCAGCGGGGGTCACAGATACGCAGTATTTT. This translates into CASSEPAGVTDTQYF.

The chain joins TRBV15 to TRBJ1-5; D call uncertain. Between the trimmed V and J ends, which lost 0 bases and 2 bases, there was a span of 5 bases. CDR3 length equals 14 residues. Germline values: CDR1 LNHNV, CDR2 YYDKDF (reference sequence). The CDR3 DNA sequence: TGTGCCACCAGCAGAGACGTGGGCAATCAGCCCCAGCATTTT. Translation: CATSRDVGNQPQHF.

A single count supports this clone. The rearrangement uses TRBV10-3 and TRBJ2-2; D not resolved. The CDR3 loop spans 12 amino acids. Germline V gene data show CDR1 as ENHRY and CDR2 as SYGVKD. V was trimmed by 6 bases and J by 7 bases, leaving 9 bases between them. The CDR3 sequence: CAISPSGGELFF. CDR3 bases: TGTGCCATCAGCCCCTCAGGCGGGGAGCTGTTTTTT.

J is TRBJ1-2 and V is TRBV2, with 8 bases matching TRBD1. Germline V CDR1 and CDR2: SNHLY, FYNNEI. The CDR3 has 13 residues. The trim removed 4 bases at V and 5 bases at J, leaving 3 bases unmatched. DNA of the CDR3: TGTGCCAGCAGTGTTCGACAGGGGTATGGCTACACCTTC. This sequence encodes CASSVRQGYGYTF. The full variable domain, in which reference TRBV2 and TRBJ1-2 provide the parts outside the CDR3, is EPEVTQTPSHQVTQMGQEVILRCVPISNHLYFYWYRQILGQKVEFLVSFYNNEISEKSEIFDDQFSVERPDGSNFTLKIRSTKLEDSAMYFCASSVRQGYGYTFGSGTRLTVV.

The chain links TRBV10-3 to TRBJ2-3; 9 bases are a match to TRBD2. This CDR3 has 15 residues. V shed 2 bases and J 3 bases; nucleotides not matched to a gene: 3. Germline values: CDR1 ENHRY, CDR2 SYGVKD. CDR3 sequence: CAISEPGLATDTQYF. CDR3 in DNA: TGTGCCATCAGTGAGCCGGGACTAGCAACAGATACGCAGTATTTT.

The rearrangement uses TRBV5-1 and TRBJ1-3; weak D call: TRBD1 (6 bases). This CDR3 has 15 amino acids. The germline V and J ends were trimmed by 7 bases and 0 bases, with 14 bases remaining between them. Looked up from germline, CDR1 is SGHRS and CDR2 is YFSETQ. CDR3 in amino acids: CASSVDSYSGNTIYF. The CDR3 bases are TGCGCCAGCTCTGTGGACAGTTACTCTGGAAACACCATATATTTT.

The chain is built from TRBV11-2 and TRBJ2-3; TRBD2 agrees at 8 bases. The CDR3 is made up of 15 amino acids. V shed 6 bases and J 0 bases; nucleotides not matched to a gene: 5. CDR1 SGHAT and CDR2 FQNNGV come from the germline V gene. DNA of the CDR3: TGTGCCAGCAGAATCGGGACTAGGAGCACAGATACGCAGTATTTT. Encoded protein: CASRIGTRSTDTQYF.

The chain couples TRBV19 to TRBJ1-4; D uncertain. The CDR3 contains 15 residues. Trimming left V 5 bases short and J 4 bases short, with 14 bases between. The germline V gene encodes CDR1 LNHDA and CDR2 SQIVND (reference sequence). The CDR3 DNA is TGTGCCAGTAGTCCCACGGCGACCTATAATGAAAAACTGTTTTTT. Its translation is CASSPTATYNEKLFF. Looking up the rest from reference TRBV19 and TRBJ1-4 gives the full variable domain: DGGITQSPKYLFRKEGQNVTLSCEQNLNHDAMYWYRQDPGQGLRLIYYSQIVNDFQKGDIAEGYSVSREKKESFPLTVTSAQKNPTAFYLCASSPTATYNEKLFFGSGTQLSVL.

This chain links TRBV2 with TRBJ2-2; a possible D gene is TRBD1 (5 bases). Germline CDR1 and CDR2: SNHLY and FYNNEI. V lost 9 bases, J lost 5 bases, and 16 bases lay in between. There are 14 residues in the CDR3. The chain's CDR3 is CASRESGPTGELFF. The DNA for the CDR3 is TGTGCCAGTAGAGAGTCAGGGCCTACCGGGGAGCTGTTTTTT.

The CDR3 sequence is CASRPDLAAHEQFF. CDR3 DNA sequence: TGTGCCAGCAGGCCAGATCTAGCAGCCCATGAGCAGTTCTTC. The chain couples TRBV6-1 to TRBJ2-1, with D tentatively TRBD2 (5 bases). V was shortened by 6 bases and J by 8 bases, with 17 bases between the two germline ends. CDR3 length equals 14 residues. Germline CDR1 and CDR2: MNHNS and SASEGT.

The chain couples TRBV5-1 to TRBJ1-2; 7 positions match TRBD1. Trimming cost V 2 bases and J 6 bases; bases outside gene matches: 13. The CDR3 totals 16 residues. Germline V lookup: CDR1 SGHRS, CDR2 YFSETQ. The CDR3 nucleotides read TGCGCCAGCAGCTTAGGCCGAGACCAGGGGGGAAATGGCTACACCTTC. Its translation: CASSLGRDQGGNGYTF.

The chain combines TRBV19 with TRBJ1-5; 8 bases match TRBD1. CDR3 length equals 14 residues. V trimming: 6 bases; J trimming: 4 bases; junction bases outside the gene matches: 5. Germline V gene data show CDR1 as LNHDA and CDR2 as SQIVND (reference sequence). The CDR3, as DNA: TGTGCCAGTAGCCCCGGACAGGGAAATCAGCCCCAGCATTTT. It specifies CASSPGQGNQPQHF. The complete variable domain, with remaining parts taken from reference TRBV19 and TRBJ1-5, reads DGGITQSPKYLFRKEGQNVTLSCEQNLNHDAMYWYRQDPGQGLRLIYYSQIVNDFQKGDIAEGYSVSREKKESFPLTVTSAQKNPTAFYLCASSPGQGNQPQHFGDGTRLSIL.

The chain is built from TRBV15 and TRBJ2-3; either TRBD1 or TRBD2 may supply D (5 bases each). The CDR3 is 16 residues long. Germline CDR1 LNHNV, CDR2 YYDKDF (reference sequence). Trimming stripped 9 bases from V and 2 bases from J, with 21 bases between. The CDR3 DNA sequence: TGTGCCACGAGCTTCGAGGGGAAGAGCAACACAGATACGCAGTATTTT. Protein product: CATSFEGKSNTDTQYF.

The gene calls are TRBV27 and TRBJ2-2, with TRBD2 as a possible D gene (7 bases). The CDR3 covers 13 residues. CDR1 is MNHEY and CDR2 is SMNVEV in the germline V gene (reference sequence). Trimming took 3 bases from V and 12 from J, leaving 14 bases between them. CDR3 DNA sequence: TGTGCCAGCAGTTTGGTGGGGGGGCGCAAGCTGTTTTTT. Amino acids: CASSLVGGRKLFF.

This clone appeared a few times. The chain employs TRBV9 and TRBJ1-1; D is possibly TRBD1 (5 bases). Germline V gives CDR1 SGDLS, CDR2 YYNGEE. The CDR3 totals 15 residues. Trimming removed 4 bases at V and 1 base at J, with 14 bases between. CDR3 DNA sequence: TGTGCCAGCAGCCCCCAAGGGGACCGGAACACTGAAGCTTTCTTT. It codes for CASSPQGDRNTEAFF.

This chain joins TRBV5-1 and TRBJ2-7; 10 bases agree with TRBD1. Germline CDR1 and CDR2: SGHRS and YFSETQ. V lost 7 bases, J lost 4 bases, and 8 bases stayed unmatched. The CDR3 is 14 amino acids. The CDR3 protein is CASASTGGKYEQYF. The CDR3 DNA sequence: TGCGCCAGCGCCTCGACAGGGGGCAAGTACGAGCAGTACTTC.

The V and J genes are TRBV7-2 and TRBJ1-2; maybe TRBD1 (5 bases). CDR3 length: 14 amino acids. In germline, CDR1 is SGHTA, CDR2 FQGNSA. Between the trimmed V and J ends, which lost 5 bases and 6 bases, there was a span of 16 bases. The CDR3 loop is CASSPRSPGDGYTF. The CDR3 nucleotides are TGTGCCAGCAGCCCACGGTCCCCGGGGGATGGCTACACCTTC.

The chain combines TRBV5-1 with TRBJ2-5; D is unresolved. CDR1 and CDR2 from the germline V gene are SGHRS and YFSETQ. Deletions cut 7 bases from V and 5 bases from J, with 15 bases between. CDR3 length: 13 residues. CDR3 coding DNA: TGCGCCAGCCAGAGACGTGAAAAGGAGACCCAGTACTTC. Residues: CASQRREKETQYF.

This clone occurred a few times. The V call is TRBV11-2, the J call TRBJ1-1, with a weak D call TRBD1 (5 bases). This CDR3 is 16 amino acids long. Germline values: CDR1 SGHAT, CDR2 FQNNGV. The V end was cut by 5 bases, the J end by 0 bases, with 16 bases between. The CDR3 loop is CASSVGGKGLNTEAFF. CDR3 coding DNA: TGTGCCAGCAGCGTCGGTGGGAAGGGGCTGAACACTGAAGCTTTCTTT.

As regards this clone: Mismatch with germline at one junction end may stem from a read error. V and J are TRBV7-7 and TRBJ2-3, with D possibly being TRBD2 (5 bases). This CDR3 has 13 residues. Germline V gives CDR1 SSHAT, CDR2 FNYEAQ (reference sequence). CDR3 nucleotide sequence: TGTGCTAGCAGCCCCGGAGGTCCAGATACGCAGTATTTT. This translates into CASSPGGPDTQYF.